The 13 T cell receptor beta chains listed next were all sequenced from one sample in a study of shared clonotypes between healthy human individuals. TCRdb's copy holds only in-frame clones and misses some; the assay was immunoSEQ multiplex PCR. The sample shows roughly 1,500,000 clones, 95% to 99% of them seen only once. The sequencing input was naive CD4+ T cells sorted from blood. Subset denoted: CD45RA+ positively selected. Receptors were obtained from a man aged 25-45 years in good health.

The chain recombines TRBV28 with TRBJ2-2; D is unclear. CDR1 is MDHEN and CDR2 is SYDVKM in the germline V gene. The CDR3 is 13 residues long. V gave up 6 bases and J gave up 6 bases, with 11 bases separating them. CDR3 sequence: CASRPGGSGELFF. The CDR3 region has the DNA TGTGCCAGCAGACCCGGTGGCTCCGGGGAGCTGTTTTTT. Supplemented by reference TRBV28 and TRBJ2-2, the full variable domain reads DVKVTQSSRYLVKRTGEKVFLECVQDMDHENMFWYRQDPGLGLRLIYFSYDVKMKEKGDIPEGYSVSREKKERFSLILESASTNQTSMYLCASRPGGSGELFFGEGSRLTVL.

The chain couples TRBV28 to TRBJ1-2; D not certain. CDR3 length: 12 amino acids. Germline CDR1 is MDHEN and CDR2 is SYDVKM. V gave up 11 bases and J gave up 4 bases, with 14 bases separating them. The CDR3, as DNA: TGTGCCGCTTTGGGTGGAACCTATGGCTACACCTTC. This encodes CAALGGTYGYTF.

V and J are TRBV6-5 and TRBJ2-1, with a possible D match to TRBD2 (6 bases). The CDR3 has 12 residues. Germline V gene data show CDR1 as MNHEY and CDR2 as SVGAGI. Trimming shortened V by 4 bases and J by 15 bases, and 16 bases separated the two germline ends. The CDR3 DNA follows: TGTGCCAGCAGTTCGTTTCGGGAGCTGTTGTTCTTC. Translating gives CASSSFRELLFF.

The chain combines TRBV9 with TRBJ2-5; TRBD1 agrees at 12 bases. Germline-derived CDR1 and CDR2 are SGDLS and YYNGEE. Trimming took 0 bases from V and 5 from J; bases not matched to a gene: 2. This CDR3 is 15 amino acids long. The CDR3 sequence is CASSVGGQGAETQYF. CDR3 in DNA: TGTGCCAGCAGCGTAGGGGGACAGGGGGCTGAGACCCAGTACTTC.

This chain connects TRBV5-1 to TRBJ2-7; 14 nucleotides match TRBD2. The V gene's germline CDR1 is SGHRS and CDR2 YFSETQ. Unmatched junction bases numbered 10, after V lost 4 bases and J lost 4 bases. This CDR3 is 17 amino acids long. The CDR3 reads CASSPGLAGVFSYEQYF. CDR3 coding DNA: TGCGCCAGCAGCCCGGGACTAGCGGGAGTGTTTTCGTACGAGCAGTACTTC.

The chain couples TRBV5-1 to TRBJ2-1, with D unclear. Germline assignment: CDR1 SGHRS and CDR2 YFSETQ. Trimming removed 3 bases from V and 7 bases from J, with 5 bases in between. This CDR3 is 11 amino acids long. CDR3 sequence: CASSSKNEQFF. In DNA, the CDR3 is TGCGCCAGCAGCTCGAAAAATGAGCAGTTCTTC.

The rearrangement joins TRBV5-5 to TRBJ1-1; D unresolved. Looked up from germline, CDR1 is SGHKS and CDR2 is YYEKEE (reference sequence). The germline V and J ends were trimmed by 1 base and 1 base, with 8 bases remaining between them. CDR3 length: 14 residues. This CDR3 is CASSLSQTNTEAFF. CDR3 nucleotide sequence: TGTGCCAGCAGCTTGAGTCAAACGAACACTGAAGCTTTCTTT.

This sequence joins TRBV19 and TRBJ2-2; TRBD1 is a possible D gene (6 bases). The length of the CDR3 is 16 residues. CDR1 LNHDA and CDR2 SQIVND come from the germline V gene (reference sequence). With 4 bases removed from V and 1 base from J, the gap between germline ends came to 13 bases. The CDR3 nucleotides read TGTGCCAGTAGTAACCCACAGGGACAGAACACCGGGGAGCTGTTTTTT. Protein sequence: CASSNPQGQNTGELFF. The full variable domain, its missing parts supplied by reference TRBV19 and TRBJ2-2, is DGGITQSPKYLFRKEGQNVTLSCEQNLNHDAMYWYRQDPGQGLRLIYYSQIVNDFQKGDIAEGYSVSREKKESFPLTVTSAQKNPTAFYLCASSNPQGQNTGELFFGEGSRLTVL.

This chain links TRBV7-2 with TRBJ2-1, with D perhaps TRBD2 (6 bases). CDR1 is SGHTA and CDR2 is FQGNSA in the germline V gene. There are 17 residues in the CDR3. The V gene lost 2 bases and the J gene lost 8 bases, with 22 bases spanning the gap. Here the CDR3 reads CASSLLAAANPPYEQFF. CDR3 coding DNA: TGTGCCAGCAGCTTATTAGCGGCCGCTAATCCCCCCTATGAGCAGTTCTTC. Together with reference TRBV7-2 and TRBJ2-1, the CDR3 gives the full variable domain: GAGVSQSPSNKVTEKGKDVELRCDPISGHTALYWYRQSLGQGLEFLIYFQGNSAPDKSGLPSDRFSAERTGGSVSTLTIQRTQQEDSAVYLCASSLLAAANPPYEQFFGPGTRLTVL.

The chain combines TRBV6-5 with TRBJ2-7; the D is unclear. Germline CDR1 and CDR2: MNHEY and SVGAGI. The CDR3 loop spans 14 amino acids. V was shortened by 2 bases and J by 3 bases, with 11 bases between the two germline ends. For the CDR3, the DNA is TGTGCCAGCAGTTACCTGGCCGGCTACTACGAGCAGTACTTC. It codes for CASSYLAGYYEQYF.

The chain carries TRBV27 and TRBJ2-3, with D perhaps matching TRBD2 (6 bases). Germline assignment: CDR1 MNHEY and CDR2 SMNVEV (reference sequence). V was shortened by 5 bases and J by 4 bases, with 19 bases between the two germline ends. The CDR3 sequence is 16 residues long. CDR3 nucleotide sequence: TGTGCCAGCAGTCTTTTTTACGGGAGAAGGCCAGATACGCAGTATTTT. Amino acid sequence: CASSLFYGRRPDTQYF.

J is TRBJ2-7 and V is TRBV19, with D uncertain. The germline V and J ends were trimmed by 2 bases and 0 bases, with 5 bases remaining between them. CDR1 is LNHDA and CDR2 is SQIVND in the germline V gene (reference sequence). The CDR3 has 13 amino acids. The CDR3 spells CASSIRHSYEQYF. DNA for the CDR3: TGTGCCAGTAGTATAAGGCACTCCTACGAGCAGTACTTC.

This clone was seen just once. The J gene is TRBJ1-4, the V gene TRBV9; 9 nucleotides align to TRBD1. The length of the CDR3 is 15 residues. After removal of 0 bases from V and 8 bases from J, the junction contained 5 bases not matched to a gene. Per germline, CDR1 SGDLS and CDR2 YYNGEE. The CDR3 loop reads CASSVGQGVWEKLFF. DNA of the CDR3: TGTGCCAGCAGCGTAGGACAGGGGGTTTGGGAAAAACTGTTTTTT.